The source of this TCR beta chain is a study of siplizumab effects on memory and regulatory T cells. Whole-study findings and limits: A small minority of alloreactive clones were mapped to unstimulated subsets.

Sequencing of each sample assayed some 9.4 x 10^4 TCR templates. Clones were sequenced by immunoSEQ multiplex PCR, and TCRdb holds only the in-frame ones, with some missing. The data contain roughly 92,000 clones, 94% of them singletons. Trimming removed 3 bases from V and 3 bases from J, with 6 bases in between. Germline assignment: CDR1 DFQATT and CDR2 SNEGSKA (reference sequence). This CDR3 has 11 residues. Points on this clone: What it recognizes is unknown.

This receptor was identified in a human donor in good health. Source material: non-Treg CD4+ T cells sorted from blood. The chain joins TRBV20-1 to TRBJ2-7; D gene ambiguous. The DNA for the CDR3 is TGCAGTGCTAGTATGGACTACGAGCAGTACTTC. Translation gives CSASMDYEQYF.